These 13 T cell receptor beta chains were sequenced from one sample in a study of metastatic and nonmetastatic thyroid tumors. TCRdb re-called the PCR reads through MiXCR. The sample carries about 16,000 clones, about 31% recorded once. Patients had received no treatment of any kind before thyroid surgery. Specimen: blood. The receptors here all came from a female donor with papillary thyroid cancer or a benign thyroid nodule (not recorded which). Some clones in this sample may be carry-over from other donors' samples.

V usage is TRBV20-1 and J usage is TRBJ2-7; 8 nucleotides agree with TRBD1. The CDR3 is 17 amino acids. Germline lookup yields CDR1 DFQATT and CDR2 SNEGSKA (reference sequence). V lost 0 bases, J lost 4 bases, and 14 bases stayed unmatched. The CDR3: CSARDPLRGRGVYEQYF. CDR3 nucleotides: TGCAGTGCTAGAGATCCTCTCAGGGGGCGCGGTGTTTACGAGCAGTACTTC.

The chain links TRBV19 to TRBJ1-1; D is uncertain. Germline CDR1 is LNHDA and CDR2 is SQIVND (reference sequence). This CDR3 has 11 residues. Deletions cut 3 bases from V and 6 bases from J, with 5 bases between. The CDR3 DNA follows: TGTGCCAGTAGTATTCCGTCTGAAGCTTTCTTT. It yields the protein CASSIPSEAFF.

By sample fraction, this clone is medium-sized. This chain uses TRBV12-3 or TRBV12-4 with TRBJ2-5; TRBD2 matches at 8 bases. Trimming removed 3 bases from V and 3 bases from J; junction bases left unmatched: 6. The length of the CDR3 is 15 residues. The CDR3 DNA reads as TGTGCCAGCAGTTTCGGACTAGCAGAGAAAGAGACCCAGTACTTC. It is translated as CASSFGLAEKETQYF.

This clone was found many times. The V call is TRBV4-1, the J call TRBJ1-6, with 7 bases fitting TRBD1. Looked up from germline, CDR1 is MGHRA and CDR2 is YSYEKL. The CDR3 length is 17 residues. V trimming: 3 bases; J trimming: 0 bases; junction bases outside the gene matches: 5. In DNA, the CDR3 is TGCGCCAGCAGCCAGACGACAGGGAGCTCCTATAATTCACCCCTCCACTTT. This codes for CASSQTTGSSYNSPLHF.

Judged by abundance, this clone is medium-sized. This chain uses TRBV6-5 with TRBJ2-2, with D possibly being TRBD2 (6 bases). The length of the CDR3 is 16 residues. The germline CDR1 and CDR2 sequences are MNHEY and SVGAGI. Trimming took 2 bases from V and 2 from J, leaving 12 bases between them. The CDR3 coding sequence is TGTGCCAGCAGTTACCCGGCGGGGCTAAACACCGGGGAGCTGTTTTTT. Residues: CASSYPAGLNTGELFF.

This clone was detected many times. The CDR3 does not close with the conserved phenylalanine or tryptophan, likely indicating a read error. The limits of the CDR3 on the DNA are not certain, so only TCRdb's listed CDR3 is given. The chain employs TRBV11-2 and TRBJ2-5. Germline loops: CDR1 SGHAT, CDR2 FQNNGV. Ends included, the CDR3 has 8 residues. Here the CDR3 reads CASSWKDG.

This clone was counted many times. The chain is built from TRBV11-3 and TRBJ1-2, with D hard to call. With 4 bases removed from V and 3 bases from J, the gap between germline ends came to 21 bases. This CDR3 region has 17 residues. The germline V gene has CDR1 SGHNT and CDR2 YENEEA. DNA for the CDR3: TGTGCCAGCAGCTCGGCGTGGGGTGGGCAGACTTACTATGGCTACACCTTC. It is translated as CASSSAWGGQTYYGYTF.

This clone was counted many times. The rearrangement uses TRBV7-9 and TRBJ1-1; 9 bases align to TRBD1. The CDR3 covers 14 residues. The V segment lost 6 bases and the J segment 4 bases; nucleotides outside the gene matches: 6. Germline CDR1 is SEHNR and CDR2 is FQNEAQ (reference sequence). CDR3 bases: TGTGCCAGCAGGGGGACAGGGACACTCACTGAAGCTTTCTTT. Its protein is CASRGTGTLTEAFF.

In its sample, this clone ranks as medium-sized. The V gene is TRBV28, the J gene TRBJ2-1; possible D gene TRBD2, 6 bases. CDR1 and CDR2 from the germline V gene are MDHEN and SYDVKM. Trimming shortened V by 2 bases and J by 0 bases, and 11 bases separated the two germline ends. This CDR3 comprises 16 residues. CDR3 DNA: TGTGCCAGCAGTTTAGGTGGGGGGAGCTCCTACAATGAGCAGTTCTTC. Residues: CASSLGGGSSYNEQFF. Looking up the rest from reference TRBV28 and TRBJ2-1 gives the full variable domain: DVKVTQSSRYLVKRTGEKVFLECVQDMDHENMFWYRQDPGLGLRLIYFSYDVKMKEKGDIPEGYSVSREKKERFSLILESASTNQTSMYLCASSLGGGSSYNEQFFGPGTRLTVL.

This clone was recorded at least ten times. The rearrangement uses TRBV5-6 and TRBJ1-6; the D gene is possibly TRBD1 (6 bases). Germline V gives CDR1 SGHDT, CDR2 YYEEEE. CDR3 length: 14 residues. V was clipped by 2 bases and J by 7 bases, with 10 bases between them. As DNA, the CDR3 is TGTGCCAGCAGCTTACAGGGTCACAATTCACCCCTCCACTTT. Its protein product is CASSLQGHNSPLHF.

V usage is TRBV11-1 and J usage is TRBJ1-5, with 7 bases aligning to TRBD1. J lost 3 bases, V lost 0 bases, and 5 bases had no gene match. The CDR3 runs 16 residues. Germline CDR1 SGHAT, CDR2 FQDESV (reference sequence). The CDR3 DNA reads as TGTGCCAGCAGCTTAGCGCAAGGGGGCATCAATCAGCCCCAGCATTTT. Translating it yields CASSLAQGGINQPQHF.

This clone was seen many times. This CDR3 is also generated by other DNA sequences in the sample. V is TRBV3-1 and J is TRBJ2-5; 10 bases map to TRBD2. The junction had 2 bases not matched to a gene; V was cut back by 8 bases and J by 5 bases. CDR3 size: 12 residues. The germline V gene encodes CDR1 LGHDT and CDR2 YNNKEL (reference sequence). The CDR3 spells CASQRGGETQYF. The CDR3 DNA reads as TGTGCCAGCCAGCGGGGGGGGGAGACCCAGTACTTC.

The chain uses TRBV24-1 and TRBJ2-2; 9 positions match TRBD2. Per the germline V gene, CDR1 is KGHDR and CDR2 is SFDVKD. This CDR3 region has 16 residues. Losses at the gene ends were 4 bases for V and 7 bases for J; bases not matched to a gene: 9. The CDR3 DNA reads as TGTGCCACCAGTGAGGGGGGCCTAGCGGGGATCGGGGAGCTGTTTTTT. Protein product: CATSEGGLAGIGELFF.